This T cell receptor beta chain was retrieved from a study of STAT5B mutations in CD4+ large granular lymphocyte leukemia. TCRdb's table, derived via immunoSEQ multiplex PCR, lists solely in-frame clones and lacks some. The sample lists 30,000 to 40,000 clones; more than 70% were seen once. The length of the CDR3 is 15 residues. Trimming pared 4 bases from V and 9 bases from J, leaving 20 bases between. Germline CDR1 and CDR2: SGDLS and YYNGEE. The chain joins TRBV9 to TRBJ2-1; D might be TRBD1 (7 bases). The origin of this receptor is a human donor in good health. Sequencing input: CD4+ T cells from blood buffy coats. The CDR3 region has the DNA TGTGCCAGCAGCCCAGGGGGGCACGCCGTCAGTGAGCAGTTCTTC. Translated, it gives CASSPGGHAVSEQFF.